The sequence of this TCR beta chain was determined in a study of T-cell memory formation after mild COVID-19. Study-wide results and caveats: Day 37-peaking second-wave clones had unconfirmed SARS-CoV-2 specificity.

TCRdb re-called the 5' RACE reads through MiXCR, storing one row per CDR3 protein. The sample yields about 300,000 distinct CDR3 sequences, approximately 19% seen once. V was pared by 3 bases and J by 4 bases, with 15 bases between. The germline CDR1 and CDR2 sequences are LGHDT and YNNKEL (reference sequence). The CDR3 extends over 15 amino acids. Remarks on this clonotype: The target antigen is unknown.

The specimen was PBMCs or a T cell subset sorted from them (not recorded which). The chain links TRBV3-1 to TRBJ1-1, with a tentative D call TRBD1 (6 bases). The TCR was taken from a man younger than 30 who had mild COVID-19 (a few samples of this study predate the infection). Cell type and time point are not known. CDR3 region: CASSHRTGHSTEAFF. Written as DNA, the CDR3 is TGTGCCAGCAGCCACCGAACAGGGCACAGCACTGAAGCTTTCTTT.